The entry that follows covers one T cell receptor beta chain sequence. Its antigen is unidentified. These data come from a study of response to subunit inactivated influenza vaccine. With 0 bases clipped from V and 3 bases from J, the junction kept 5 bases outside the gene matches. The CDR3 sequence is 15 residues long. CDR1 SGHRS and CDR2 YFSETQ come from the germline V gene. Whole-study results and caveats: After each seasonal influenza vaccination, few new T cells are recruited, the authors suggested.

TCRdb re-analysed the RT-PCR reads in MiXCR, keeping a single row per CDR3 protein. This sample has roughly 790,000 distinct CDR3 sequences, with 20% to 25% found just once. The chain is built from TRBV5-1 and TRBJ2-7; TRBD1 aligns across 8 bases. The receptor was derived from a man aged 45-65 years who received an inactivated influenza vaccine. The sequencing here drew on PBMCs from blood, taken 4 to 6 days after vaccination. CDR3 amino acids: CASSLAADRGYEQYF. CDR3 nucleotide sequence: TGCGCCAGCAGCTTGGCCGCAGACAGGGGCTACGAGCAGTACTTC.